This record covers a single T cell receptor beta chain. The sample is drawn from a study of blood T cell repertoires in COVID-19. The repertoire was sequenced with immunoSEQ multiplex PCR; TCRdb's copy has only in-frame clones and lacks some. The sample shows 250,000 to 300,000 clones, roughly 90% of them seen only once. The CDR3 contains 15 residues. V was pared by 5 bases and J by 8 bases, with 20 bases between. Germline V gene data show CDR1 as SEHNR and CDR2 as FQNEAQ (reference sequence). This sequence originates from a woman aged 60-75 years with acute or convalescent COVID-19. The chain recombines TRBV7-9 with TRBJ2-3, with a tentative D call TRBD2 (7 bases). Sequencing input: peripheral blood. CDR3 region: CASSPGLRGAGTQYF. CDR3 in DNA: TGTGCCAGCAGCCCAGGACTCCGGGGGGCAGGTACGCAGTATTTT.